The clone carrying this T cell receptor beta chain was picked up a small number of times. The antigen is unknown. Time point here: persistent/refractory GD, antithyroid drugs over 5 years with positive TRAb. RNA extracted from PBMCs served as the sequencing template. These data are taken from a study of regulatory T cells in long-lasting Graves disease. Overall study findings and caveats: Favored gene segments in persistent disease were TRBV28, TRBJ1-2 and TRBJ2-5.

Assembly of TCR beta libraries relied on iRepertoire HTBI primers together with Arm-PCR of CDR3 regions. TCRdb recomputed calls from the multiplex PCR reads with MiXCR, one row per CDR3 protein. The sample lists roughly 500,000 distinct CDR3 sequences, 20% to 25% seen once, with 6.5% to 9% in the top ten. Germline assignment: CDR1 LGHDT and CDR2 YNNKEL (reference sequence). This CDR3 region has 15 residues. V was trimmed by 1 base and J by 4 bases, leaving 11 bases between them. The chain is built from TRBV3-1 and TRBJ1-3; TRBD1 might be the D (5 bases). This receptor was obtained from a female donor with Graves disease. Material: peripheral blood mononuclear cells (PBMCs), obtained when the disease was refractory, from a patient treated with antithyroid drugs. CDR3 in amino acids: CASSQGQRWGNTIYF. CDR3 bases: TGTGCCAGCAGCCAAGGACAGCGTTGGGGAAACACCATATATTTT. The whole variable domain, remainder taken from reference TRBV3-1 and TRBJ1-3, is DTAVSQTPKYLVTQMGNDKSIKCEQNLGHDTMYWYKQDSKKFLKIMFSYNNKELIINETVPNRFSPKSPDKAHLNLHINSLELGDSAVYFCASSQGQRWGNTIYFGEGSWLTVV.